This section outlines one T cell receptor beta chain sequence together with its context. This record comes from a study of blood T cell repertoires in COVID-19. Study-wide context: From the United States, Italy and Spain came samples of acute and convalescent COVID-19. Sources were T cells, B-cell-depleted T cells, or PBMCs; the material itself was cDNA or gDNA.

Per the original methods: Reference gene primer amplification gave nucleated cell count estimates. Data came from immunoSEQ multiplex PCR; TCRdb stores just in-frame clones and leaves some out. V and J calls and clone size are given by that table; D and trimming were obtained from the DNA. The sample has about 54,000 clones, roughly 87% seen once; the top ten hold over 7.5%. The sample consisted of peripheral blood. This TCR was sampled from a man in his fifties with active COVID-19.

CDR3 region: CSASRQGSYSNQPQHF. The CDR3 DNA is TGCAGTGCTAGTAGGCAGGGGAGTTATAGCAATCAGCCCCAGCATTTT. The chain carries TRBV20-1 and TRBJ1-5; the D gene is possibly TRBD1 (6 bases). Germline V gives CDR1 DFQATT, CDR2 SNEGSKA (reference sequence). The CDR3 is made up of 16 amino acids. Deletions cut 3 bases from V and 0 bases from J, with 15 bases between.